Only a few counts were recorded for the clone carrying this TCR beta chain. The antigen is unknown. The CDR3 runs 15 residues. V dropped 4 bases and J dropped 7 bases, with 19 bases sitting between them. Looked up from germline, CDR1 is SQVTM and CDR2 is ANQGSEA. These data originate in a study of blood T cells in healthy people across ages. Overall study: Capturing about one barcoded beta molecule per two T cells was achieved by template switching.

The study's findings and limits: Total diversity from one million sequenced T cells was likely underestimated. CMV status of donors was unknown, possibly confounding expanded clonotype changes.

Then a second PCR, running roughly 6 to 11 cycles, was carried out with a sample-barcoded 5' primer and a J-beta primer mix. Each single sample gave us at least 2.5 million CDR3-containing paired-end reads. MiXCR, run by TCRdb on the 5' RACE reads, gives a single entry per CDR3 protein. The table has hundreds of thousands of distinct CDR3 sequences, roughly 41% seen once; the top ten hold around 30%. The sequence was collected from a man at least 80 years old in good health. Sequencing was done on a sample of blood. V is TRBV29-1 and J is TRBJ2-2; the D call may be TRBD1 or TRBD2 (6 bases each). The CDR3 spells CSVGPRGGMGGELFF. CDR3 coding DNA: TGCAGCGTTGGCCCCCGAGGGGGGATGGGCGGGGAGCTGTTTTTT.